This TCR beta chain was found in a study of cytotoxic CD8 clonotypes in ibrutinib-treated CLL. Clones were sequenced by immunoSEQ multiplex PCR, and TCRdb holds only the in-frame ones, with some missing. This sample has around 140,000 clones; about 80% occur once, and the top ten carry 4.5% to 6%. The V gene lost 0 bases and the J gene lost 5 bases, with 15 bases spanning the gap. Germline V gene sequence: CDR1 SGHRS, CDR2 YFSETQ. The CDR3 length is 15 residues. The receptor's source is a human donor with chronic lymphocytic leukemia. This rearrangement joins TRBV5-1 to TRBJ2-7; D gene ambiguous. The sample consisted of PBMCs, taken after 24 months of ibrutinib treatment. As DNA, the CDR3 is TGCGCCAGCAGCTTGGGGGTGGGCCATCAGGACGAGCAGTACTTC. This translates into CASSLGVGHQDEQYF.